This T cell receptor (beta chain) emerged from a study of shared clonotypes between healthy human individuals. Whole-study context: The cohort comprised a couple of women and a few men. Their ages spanned 18 to 49 years. Findings and limits, study-wide: Represented diversity, genetic and exposure-history alike, was limited by few donors.

As defined, naive CD8 cells were CD45RO-negative and positively selected for CCR7, with terminally differentiated effector memory CD45RA+ cells excluded. This clone was recorded only once. The antigen remains unidentified. The V end was cut by 2 bases, the J end by 7 bases, with 9 bases between. In germline, CDR1 is MNHNY, CDR2 SVGAGI (reference sequence). The CDR3 extends over 13 amino acids. Deep was the level used in running the assay. Sequencing was performed with immunoSEQ multiplex PCR; in TCRdb, only in-frame clones are kept and a portion is missing. The sample yields a few million clones, around 93% seen once.

The chain is built from TRBV6-6 and TRBJ2-1; tentatively, D is TRBD1 or TRBD2 (5 bases each). The TCR comes from a young man in good health. Some clones in this sample may be carry-over from other donors' samples. Sequences were obtained from naive CD8+ T cells from PBMCs. In DNA form, the CDR3 reads TGTGCCAGCAGTTACGGGGGAATGAATGAGCAGTTCTTC. It specifies CASSYGGMNEQFF.